Listed below are T cell receptor beta chains from one sample, sequenced in a study of blood T cell repertoires in COVID-19. Using immunoSEQ multiplex PCR, the repertoire was profiled, and TCRdb retains in-frame clones only, with some absent. This sample has some 240,000 clones, with about 80% found just once. The sequenced material came from PBMCs or T cells enriched from blood (not recorded which). The receptor source for this set is a man in his fifties or sixties who had recovered from COVID-19. Each CDR3 is given with its conserved first and last residue. D genes are given only for firm matches. Clone sizes are given selectively: once, few, many, or a class where the clone is expanded.

cdr3_nt	cdr3_aa	clone_size	d_call	v_call	j_call
TGCGCCAGCAGCCAAGAGGGTGCGGGGGAGACCCAGTACTTC	CASSQEGAGETQYF	.	.	TRBV4-1	TRBJ2-5
TGTGCCAGCAGCTCCCAGGGCTCTGGGGCCAACGTCCTGACTTTC	CASSSQGSGANVLTF	.	.	TRBV6-4	TRBJ2-6
TGTGCCAGCAGGAGAGACGGACTAGCCGATACGCAGTATTTT	CASRRDGLADTQYF	.	TRBD2	TRBV9	TRBJ2-3
TGTGCCACCAGCACACAGGGGGCCTACTATGGCTACACCTTC	CATSTQGAYYGYTF	.	TRBD1	TRBV15	TRBJ1-2
TGTGCCAGCAGCCAAGGGGGAGTAGGGAAGACTGAAGCTTTCTTT	CASSQGGVGKTEAFF	.	.	TRBV3-1/TRBV3-2	TRBJ1-1
TGTGCCTGGAGGCGGGGACAGGAGAACACTGAAGCTTTCTTT	CAWRRGQENTEAFF	.	TRBD1	TRBV30	TRBJ1-1
TGTGCCAGCAGCTTTGCGGGAGGCCACGGTGGCACAGATACGCAGTATTTT	CASSFAGGHGGTDTQYF	once	TRBD2	TRBV13	TRBJ2-3
TGTGCCAGCGTCCCCTGGGGGCTCACCGGGGAGCTGTTTTTT	CASVPWGLTGELFF	.	.	TRBV7-9	TRBJ2-2
TGTGCCATCTCCCTGAATAGGGGAGAAGCTTTCTTT	CAISLNRGEAFF	once	.	TRBV28	TRBJ1-1
TGTGCCAGTATAGCGGAGAGCTCCTACAATGAGCAGTTCTTC	CASIAESSYNEQFF	.	.	TRBV2	TRBJ2-1
TGTGCCAGCAGCCTTAACCACAGGGGAAAAAACATTCAGTACTTC	CASSLNHRGKNIQYF	.	TRBD1	TRBV5-4	TRBJ2-4
TGCGCCAGCAGCCAAGGAGCGGTCTACGAGCAGTACTTC	CASSQGAVYEQYF	.	.	TRBV4-1	TRBJ2-7
TGTGCCAGCAGCTTCTGGACTAGCGGGAGATCGGAGACCCAGTACTTC	CASSFWTSGRSETQYF	.	TRBD2	TRBV11-2	TRBJ2-5
TGCGCCAGCAGCTTGGTCGGGACAGGGGGTTACGAGCAGTACTTC	CASSLVGTGGYEQYF	.	TRBD1	TRBV5-1	TRBJ2-7
TGTGCCAGTAGTATTGGTAGCGGGGGCTACGAGCAGTACTTC	CASSIGSGGYEQYF	.	TRBD2	TRBV19	TRBJ2-7
TGTGCCAGCAGAGAGACAGGGAATGAAAAACTGTTTTTT	CASRETGNEKLFF	.	TRBD1	TRBV6-4	TRBJ1-4
TGTGCCAGCAGCCTTCGGACTGGTCCTCAAGAGACCCAGTACTTC	CASSLRTGPQETQYF	.	.	TRBV3-1/TRBV3-2	TRBJ2-5
TGTGCCAGCAGTTTAGGGGAGGGCCTAAGTAACGAGCAGTACTTC	CASSLGEGLSNEQYF	few	TRBD2	TRBV28	TRBJ2-7
TGCGCCAGCCGTGCGGGGCTAGAAGCTTTCTTT	CASRAGLEAFF	.	.	TRBV4-1	TRBJ1-1
TGTGCCAGCTCGGGACTAGCGGGGGGGGTAGGCTACGAGCAGTACTTC	CASSGLAGGVGYEQYF	.	TRBD2	TRBV2	TRBJ2-7
TGCGCCAGCAGCCATAACAGGGTTTCTGGGGCCAACGTCCTGACTTTC	CASSHNRVSGANVLTF	.	.	TRBV4-1	TRBJ2-6
TGTGCCAGCAGGGATCCGGGACTGAATTCACCCCTCCACTTT	CASRDPGLNSPLHF	.	.	TRBV28	TRBJ1-6
TGCGCCAGCAGCTACACAAGCATTCAGTACTTC	CASSYTSIQYF	many	.	TRBV4-3	TRBJ2-4
TGTGCCAGCAGCTTAAAACAGGACACTGAAGCTTTCTTT	CASSLKQDTEAFF	.	.	TRBV13	TRBJ1-1
TGTGCCAGCAGCCAATTTCTGAGCTCCTACGAGCAGTACTTC	CASSQFLSSYEQYF	.	.	TRBV3-1/TRBV3-2	TRBJ2-7
TGTGCCAGCAGCCCAGGGACAGGGGGCAATCAGCCCCAGCATTTT	CASSPGTGGNQPQHF	.	TRBD1	TRBV11-2	TRBJ1-5
TGTGCCAGCAGTTTTCTTTCCTACGAGCAGTACTTC	CASSFLSYEQYF	.	.	TRBV12-3/TRBV12-4	TRBJ2-7
TGTGCCAGCAGTACCCCCCGGTTCGGCGAGCAGTACTTC	CASSTPRFGEQYF	.	.	TRBV28	TRBJ2-7
TGCGCCAGCAGCTTGGGGGCAGCAGGGGGTTGGTCACCCCTCCACTTT	CASSLGAAGGWSPLHF	few	TRBD1	TRBV5-1	TRBJ1-6
TGTGCCAGTACCCTTGTCGGGGGGGGCGGCTATGGCTACACCTTC	CASTLVGGGGYGYTF	.	.	TRBV19	TRBJ1-2
TGTGCCAGCAGTTCGACAGCGAACACTGAAGCTTTCTTT	CASSSTANTEAFF	.	.	TRBV12-3/TRBV12-4	TRBJ1-1
TGTGCCAGCAGCTTACAGGGGGCGGCGGATACGCAGTATTTT	CASSLQGAADTQYF	.	TRBD1	TRBV6-5	TRBJ2-3
TGTGCCAGCAGTGAACTCTACGAGCAGTACTTC	CASSELYEQYF	.	.	TRBV2	TRBJ2-7
TGTGCCAGCTCATCAGGACAGGGGGGCAATCAGCCCCAGCATTTT	CASSSGQGGNQPQHF	few	TRBD1	TRBV18	TRBJ1-5
TGTGCCAGCAGCTTAAACCGGGACACGCCGAATGAGCAGTTCTTC	CASSLNRDTPNEQFF	.	.	TRBV7-2	TRBJ2-1